These T cell receptor beta chains were read from a single sample in a study of cytomegalovirus exposure and HLA in healthy donors. The assay was immunoSEQ multiplex PCR, and TCRdb's table has in-frame clones only and misses some. The sample holds about 160,000 clones, around 84% seen once. The sample comprised PBMCs. The receptors here all came from a woman aged 35 to 49 in good health and CMV-seronegative. The CDR3 runs from the conserved cysteine through the conserved F or W. The order of the fields is CDR3 protein, CDR3 DNA, J gene, D gene, V gene, clone size. A D gene is named only where the DNA matches it firmly. The size field is filled for only some rows; it gives once, few, many or a size class.

CDR3: CASRQGTEAFF
DNA: TGTGCCAGCAGGCAGGGCACTGAAGCTTTCTTT
J: TRBJ1-1
D: .
V: TRBV27
size: .

CDR3: CASSAGAASSYNEQFF
DNA: TGTGCCAGCAGCGCAGGCGCCGCGAGCTCCTACAATGAGCAGTTCTTC
J: TRBJ2-1
D: .
V: TRBV7-6
size: .

CDR3: CASGRDRGLETQYF
DNA: TGTGCCAGCGGCCGGGACAGGGGGTTGGAGACCCAGTACTTC
J: TRBJ2-5
D: TRBD1
V: TRBV25-1
size: .

CDR3: CASSLGLGGRNIQYF
DNA: TGTGCCAGCAGCTTGGGCTTAGGGGGCAGGAACATTCAGTACTTC
J: TRBJ2-4
D: TRBD1
V: TRBV5-6
size: few

CDR3: CASSVAGGRGRYNEQFF
DNA: TGTGCCAGCAGCGTAGCTGGGGGGCGGGGGCGCTACAATGAGCAGTTCTTC
J: TRBJ2-1
D: .
V: TRBV9
size: .

CDR3: CASSSRSSYNEQFF
DNA: TGTGCCAGCAGCTCTAGGAGCTCCTACAATGAGCAGTTCTTC
J: TRBJ2-1
D: .
V: TRBV13
size: .

CDR3: CASSQALRGKWYEQFF
DNA: TGCGCCAGCAGCCAAGCACTTCGGGGAAAATGGTATGAGCAGTTCTTC
J: TRBJ2-1
D: .
V: TRBV4-1
size: .

CDR3: CASSPGTGWNEQYF
DNA: TGTGCCAGCAGTCCTGGGACAGGGTGGAACGAGCAGTACTTC
J: TRBJ2-7
D: TRBD1
V: TRBV7-8
size: .

CDR3: CASSQQGGLATSSYEQYF
DNA: TGCGCCAGCAGCCAGCAAGGGGGACTAGCGACCAGCTCCTACGAGCAGTACTTC
J: TRBJ2-7
D: TRBD2
V: TRBV4-1
size: .

CDR3: CASSLTGLNTGELFF
DNA: TGTGCCAGCAGCCTTACAGGGTTGAACACCGGGGAGCTGTTTTTT
J: TRBJ2-2
D: .
V: TRBV6-5
size: .

CDR3: CASSLRTGPNYGYTF
DNA: TGTGCCAGCTCACTAAGGACAGGGCCTAACTATGGCTACACCTTC
J: TRBJ1-2
D: TRBD1
V: TRBV18
size: .

CDR3: CASNGRGGFTGELFF
DNA: TGTGCCAGCAATGGTCGCGGGGGGTTTACCGGGGAGCTGTTTTTT
J: TRBJ2-2
D: TRBD2
V: TRBV4-2
size: .

CDR3: CASSPQGSYYGYTF
DNA: TGTGCCAGCAGTCCGCAGGGATCCTACTATGGCTACACCTTC
J: TRBJ1-2
D: .
V: TRBV28
size: medium-sized

CDR3: CASSEAGTGPYEQYF
DNA: TGTGCCAGCAGTGAAGCCGGGACAGGCCCTTACGAGCAGTACTTC
J: TRBJ2-7
D: TRBD1
V: TRBV6-1
size: .

CDR3: CASSLVGMQGAKFPQFF
DNA: TGTGCCAGCAGCTTGGTAGGGATGCAGGGGGCGAAGTTTCCGCAGTTCTTC
J: TRBJ2-1
D: TRBD1
V: TRBV5-8
size: .

CDR3: CASSKQGVLEKLFF
DNA: TGTGCCAGCAGTAAACAGGGGGTGCTTGAAAAACTGTTTTTT
J: TRBJ1-4
D: TRBD1
V: TRBV6-1
size: .

CDR3: CASSDTAWGDEQFF
DNA: TGTGCCAGCAGCGATACAGCTTGGGGAGATGAGCAGTTCTTC
J: TRBJ2-1
D: .
V: TRBV9
size: .

CDR3: CASTSGGSSYNEQFF
DNA: TGTGCCAGCACCAGCGGGGGGAGCTCCTACAATGAGCAGTTCTTC
J: TRBJ2-1
D: TRBD2
V: TRBV28
size: .

CDR3: CASSLEPSGNQETQYF
DNA: TGCGCCAGCAGCTTGGAACCGAGCGGGAACCAAGAGACCCAGTACTTC
J: TRBJ2-5
D: TRBD2
V: TRBV5-1
size: .

CDR3: CASSENPLRAGELFF
DNA: TGTGCCAGCAGTGAAAACCCCCTCCGGGCCGGGGAGCTGTTTTTT
J: TRBJ2-2
D: .
V: TRBV6-1
size: .

CDR3: CASSLERRGSGYGYTF
DNA: TGCGCCAGCAGCTTGGAAAGGCGGGGTTCGGGCTATGGCTACACCTTC
J: TRBJ1-2
D: .
V: TRBV5-1
size: few

CDR3: CASRYSYEQYF
DNA: TGTGCCAGCCGCTACTCCTACGAGCAGTACTTC
J: TRBJ2-7
D: .
V: TRBV2
size: .

CDR3: CASLKGAGNTEAFF
DNA: TGCGCCAGCCTGAAAGGGGCTGGGAACACTGAAGCTTTCTTT
J: TRBJ1-1
D: .
V: TRBV5-1
size: .

CDR3: CASSLAPTGISYNEQFF
DNA: TGCGCCAGCAGCTTGGCCCCGACAGGTATCTCCTACAATGAGCAGTTCTTC
J: TRBJ2-1
D: .
V: TRBV5-1
size: few

CDR3: CASSQEGGQPQHF
DNA: TGCGCCAGCAGCCAAGAGGGGGGACAGCCCCAGCATTTT
J: TRBJ1-5
D: .
V: TRBV4-1
size: .

CDR3: CASSQDRPTPYEQYF
DNA: TGTGCCAGCAGCCAAGACAGGCCGACCCCTTACGAGCAGTACTTC
J: TRBJ2-7
D: .
V: TRBV7-2
size: .

CDR3: CASSYSTAPSYEQYF
DNA: TGTGCCAGCAGTTACTCGACAGCACCCTCCTACGAGCAGTACTTC
J: TRBJ2-7
D: .
V: TRBV6-5
size: .

CDR3: CASSERSGGADTQYF
DNA: TGTGCCAGCAGTGAGAGGAGCGGGGGGGCAGATACGCAGTATTTT
J: TRBJ2-3
D: TRBD2
V: TRBV2
size: once

CDR3: CASSSSSARYYEQYF
DNA: TGTGCCAGCAGTTCATCTAGCGCCCGCTACTACGAGCAGTACTTC
J: TRBJ2-7
D: .
V: TRBV6-5
size: .

CDR3: CASRVGQGALAEAFF
DNA: TGTGCCAGCAGAGTAGGACAGGGGGCGTTGGCTGAAGCTTTCTTT
J: TRBJ1-1
D: TRBD1
V: TRBV6-1
size: .

CDR3: CASAGGDSSYEQYF
DNA: TGTGCCAGCGCGGGGGGTGACAGCTCCTACGAGCAGTACTTC
J: TRBJ2-7
D: TRBD2
V: TRBV2
size: .

CDR3: CASSLAGRNRYTF
DNA: TGTGCCAGCAGCTTAGCAGGCAGGAATCGCTACACCTTC
J: TRBJ1-2
D: .
V: TRBV7-9
size: few

CDR3: CATSRGVEGPGEKLFF
DNA: TGTGCCACCAGCAGGGGCGTGGAGGGGCCTGGGGAAAAACTGTTTTTT
J: TRBJ1-4
D: .
V: TRBV15
size: once

CDR3: CASSLAGTSVGDTQYF
DNA: TGCGCCAGCAGCTTGGCCGGGACTAGCGTTGGAGATACGCAGTATTTT
J: TRBJ2-3
D: TRBD2
V: TRBV5-1
size: .

CDR3: CASSLAGRGEYEQYF
DNA: TGTGCCAGCAGCTTAGCGGGCCGGGGTGAATACGAGCAGTACTTC
J: TRBJ2-7
D: .
V: TRBV7-6
size: .

CDR3: CASSLAASGGETQYF
DNA: TGTGCCAGCAGCTTAGCGGCTAGCGGGGGAGAGACCCAGTACTTC
J: TRBJ2-5
D: TRBD2
V: TRBV5-5
size: .

CDR3: CASSLGQGAKQPQHF
DNA: TGTGCCAGCAGCTTAGGGCAGGGGGCTAAGCAGCCCCAGCATTTT
J: TRBJ1-5
D: TRBD1
V: TRBV7-9
size: .

CDR3: CASNLHIRSSPDEQYF
DNA: TGTGCCAGCAATTTGCACATTAGGTCTAGCCCCGACGAGCAGTACTTC
J: TRBJ2-7
D: .
V: TRBV21-1
size: .

CDR3: CASSPDPGGSDTQYF
DNA: TGTGCCAGCAGCCCTGACCCCGGGGGATCGGATACGCAGTATTTT
J: TRBJ2-3
D: .
V: TRBV4-2
size: .

CDR3: CASSPETGAQETQYF
DNA: TGTGCCAGCAGCCCAGAGACAGGGGCCCAAGAGACCCAGTACTTC
J: TRBJ2-5
D: TRBD1
V: TRBV7-9
size: .

CDR3: CASSFLEYGYTF
DNA: TGTGCCAGCAGTTTCCTAGAGTATGGCTACACCTTC
J: TRBJ1-2
D: .
V: TRBV28
size: .

CDR3: CASSFDRENTEAFF
DNA: TGTGCCAGCAGCTTTGACAGGGAGAACACTGAAGCTTTCTTT
J: TRBJ1-1
D: TRBD1
V: TRBV7-2
size: once

CDR3: CASSPQGYNSPLHF
DNA: TGTGCCAGCAGTCCCCAGGGTTATAATTCACCCCTCCACTTT
J: TRBJ1-6
D: .
V: TRBV28
size: few

CDR3: CASRKRGQGRGTEAFF
DNA: TGTGCCAGTAGAAAACGCGGACAGGGAAGAGGAACTGAAGCTTTCTTT
J: TRBJ1-1
D: TRBD1
V: TRBV19
size: .

CDR3: CASSLGDSTDTQYF
DNA: TGCGCCAGCAGCTTAGGAGACAGCACAGATACGCAGTATTTT
J: TRBJ2-3
D: .
V: TRBV5-1
size: few

CDR3: CASSYGSNQPQHF
DNA: TGTGCCAGCAGTTACGGGAGTAATCAGCCCCAGCATTTT
J: TRBJ1-5
D: .
V: TRBV6-5
size: .

CDR3: CASSRGQGGWNTGELFF
DNA: TGTGCCAGCAGCCGTGGACAGGGAGGGTGGAACACCGGGGAGCTGTTTTTT
J: TRBJ2-2
D: .
V: TRBV11-2
size: .

CDR3: CSVVSRADYEQYF
DNA: TGCAGCGTTGTATCCAGGGCCGACTACGAGCAGTACTTC
J: TRBJ2-7
D: .
V: TRBV29-1
size: .

CDR3: CASSLDRFSNQPQHF
DNA: TGTGCCAGCAGTCTCGACAGGTTTAGCAATCAGCCCCAGCATTTT
J: TRBJ1-5
D: .
V: TRBV6-1
size: .

CDR3: CAINTGGQETQYF
DNA: TGTGCCATCAACACAGGGGGCCAAGAGACCCAGTACTTC
J: TRBJ2-5
D: TRBD1
V: TRBV10-3
size: .

CDR3: CASSNRADTQYF
DNA: TGTGCCAGTAGTAACAGGGCAGATACGCAGTATTTT
J: TRBJ2-3
D: .
V: TRBV19
size: .

CDR3: CASSLGLVTGYQETQYF
DNA: TGTGCCAGCAGCTTAGGACTCGTGACAGGCTACCAAGAGACCCAGTACTTC
J: TRBJ2-5
D: .
V: TRBV7-8
size: .

CDR3: CASQGARNTIYF
DNA: TGTGCCAGCCAGGGGGCGAGAAACACCATATATTTT
J: TRBJ1-3
D: TRBD1
V: TRBV2
size: .

CDR3: CASSVLAGGTGKELFF
DNA: TGTGCCAGCAGCGTCCTAGCGGGGGGCACCGGAAAGGAGCTGTTTTTT
J: TRBJ2-2
D: TRBD2
V: TRBV9
size: .

CDR3: CASSLVGGAGANVLTF
DNA: TGTGCCAGCAGCTTGGTGGGTGGAGCGGGGGCCAACGTCCTGACTTTC
J: TRBJ2-6
D: .
V: TRBV5-6
size: .

CDR3: CASSTSQGLAETQYF
DNA: TGTGCCAGCAGCACCTCTCAGGGATTGGCAGAGACCCAGTACTTC
J: TRBJ2-5
D: .
V: TRBV7-9
size: .

CDR3: CASSLRGFDEQYF
DNA: TGTGCCAGCAGCTTGAGAGGGTTCGACGAGCAGTACTTC
J: TRBJ2-7
D: .
V: TRBV5-4
size: .

CDR3: CASSLYGNTEAFF
DNA: TGTGCCAGCAGTTTGTACGGGAACACTGAAGCTTTCTTT
J: TRBJ1-1
D: .
V: TRBV6-4
size: few

CDR3: CASSPDRGRLGAFF
DNA: TGTGCCAGCAGTCCAGACAGGGGGCGGTTAGGGGCTTTCTTT
J: TRBJ1-1
D: TRBD1
V: TRBV6-5
size: .

CDR3: CATCPSGIADTQYF
DNA: TGTGCCACTTGCCCAAGCGGGATAGCAGATACGCAGTATTTT
J: TRBJ2-3
D: TRBD2
V: TRBV6-1
size: .